Listed here are 28 T cell receptor beta chains from one sample, sequenced in a study of blood T cell repertoires in COVID-19. Data came from immunoSEQ multiplex PCR; TCRdb stores just in-frame clones and leaves some out. The table lists 250,000 to 300,000 clones, 75% to 90% of them singletons, with almost 2% in the top ten. What was sequenced was peripheral blood. These receptors were obtained from a man aged 25 to 40 with active or convalescent COVID-19.

This rearrangement joins TRBV25-1 to TRBJ1-5, with D tentatively TRBD1 (5 bases). This CDR3 region has 13 residues. Per germline, CDR1 MGHDK and CDR2 SYGVNS. The ends were cut back, 4 bases at V and 10 bases at J, with 14 bases in the middle. The DNA of the CDR3 is TGTGCCAGCAGTGGGCGGGGGAGTGGACCCCAGCATTTT. Translated, it gives CASSGRGSGPQHF.

This clone was seen just once. This sequence joins TRBV5-1 and TRBJ2-7; TRBD1 matches 11 bases. CDR1 SGHRS and CDR2 YFSETQ come from the germline V gene. The V segment lost 3 bases and the J segment 2 bases; nucleotides outside the gene matches: 4. CDR3 length equals 15 residues. In DNA, the CDR3 is TGCGCCAGCAGCTCGGACAGGGGGCAAACCTACGAGCAGTACTTC. Translated: CASSSDRGQTYEQYF.

This clone was recorded once. V usage is TRBV5-8 and J usage is TRBJ1-4, with D possibly TRBD1 on 6 matching bases. Germline loops: CDR1 SGHTS, CDR2 YDEGEE. The V end lost 4 bases, the J end lost 4 bases, and 11 bases lay between the germline ends. The CDR3 contains 14 residues. CDR3 residues: CASSGGHSNEKLFF. The DNA for the CDR3 is TGTGCCAGCAGCGGGGGACACAGTAATGAAAAACTGTTTTTT.

This clone was found once. The chain recombines TRBV5-1 with TRBJ2-7; no definite D call. The V and J ends lost 0 bases and 3 bases respectively, with 13 bases between them. This CDR3 region has 15 residues. The germline gives CDR1 SGHRS, CDR2 YFSETQ. The CDR3: CASSLDPLSSYEQYF. CDR3 DNA: TGCGCCAGCAGCTTGGATCCCCTTTCTAGCTACGAGCAGTACTTC.

The chain employs TRBV3-1 (or the pseudogene TRBV3-2) and TRBJ2-7, with 11 positions matching TRBD2. Looked up from germline, CDR1 is LGHDT and CDR2 is YNNKEL (reference sequence). Unmatched junction bases numbered 4, after V lost 4 bases and J lost 5 bases. The CDR3 loop spans 14 amino acids. In nucleotides, the CDR3 is TGTGCCAGCAGCCCTCGACTAGCGGGGAACGAGCAGTACTTC. This codes for CASSPRLAGNEQYF.

The rearrangement joins TRBV13 to TRBJ2-7, with 9 bases identical to TRBD1. The germline gives CDR1 PRHDT, CDR2 FYEKMQ (reference sequence). J was trimmed by 2 bases and V by 3 bases; bases with no gene match: 5. The CDR3 length is 15 residues. The CDR3 region is CASSLAGTGTYEQYF. The CDR3 region has the DNA TGTGCCAGCAGCTTGGCCGGGACAGGGACCTACGAGCAGTACTTC.

This sequence joins TRBV19 and TRBJ2-5; tentative D call: TRBD2 (7 bases). Germline V CDR1 and CDR2: LNHDA, SQIVND (reference sequence). V lost 6 bases and J lost 4, with 18 bases in between. CDR3 length equals 15 residues. The CDR3 DNA is TGTGCCAGTAGGATCCCTTGGGGGGGCAGAGAGACCCAGTACTTC. Protein product: CASRIPWGGRETQYF.

CDR3 sequence reads: CASSLTTGGDTQYF. The CDR3 nucleotides are TGTGCCAGCAGCCTCACGACAGGGGGAGATACGCAGTATTTT. The chain combines TRBV27 with TRBJ2-3, with 9 bases fitting TRBD1. J was trimmed by 5 bases and V by 6 bases; bases with no gene match: 6. CDR3 length equals 14 residues. Germline V gene data show CDR1 as MNHEY and CDR2 as SMNVEV (reference sequence).

CDR3 sequence reads: CASSQDLGVSAYEQYF. For the CDR3, the DNA is TGCGCCAGCAGCCAAGACCTCGGGGTATCAGCCTACGAGCAGTACTTC. V and J are TRBV4-1 and TRBJ2-7; D might be TRBD2 (5 bases). The ends were cut back, 0 bases at V and 2 bases at J, with 14 bases in the middle. Germline V CDR1 and CDR2: MGHRA, YSYEKL. This CDR3 region has 16 residues.

The rearrangement joins TRBV19 to TRBJ2-7, with 12 bases lining up with TRBD2. This CDR3 has 15 residues. Germline V lookup: CDR1 LNHDA, CDR2 SQIVND (reference sequence). Trimming cost V 4 bases and J 10 bases; bases outside gene matches: 11. The CDR3 sequence is CASSTLAGGHYLQYF. The CDR3 nucleotides are TGTGCCAGTAGTACCCTAGCGGGGGGGCACTACCTTCAGTACTTC. The complete variable domain, with remaining parts taken from reference TRBV19 and TRBJ2-7, reads DGGITQSPKYLFRKEGQNVTLSCEQNLNHDAMYWYRQDPGQGLRLIYYSQIVNDFQKGDIAEGYSVSREKKESFPLTVTSAQKNPTAFYLCASSTLAGGHYLQYFGPGTRLTVT.

CDR3 residues: CASSLAVNSYNEQFF. CDR3 sequence (DNA): TGTGCCAGCAGCTTAGCGGTTAACTCCTACAATGAGCAGTTCTTC. This chain joins TRBV11-2 and TRBJ2-1; D unclear. V was cut by 1 base and J by 0 bases, with 7 bases left in between. The CDR3 totals 15 residues. CDR1 and CDR2 from the germline V gene are SGHAT and FQNNGV.

This sequence joins TRBV10-3 and TRBJ2-7; 7 nucleotides agree with TRBD1. The CDR3 covers 15 residues. Germline CDR1 is ENHRY and CDR2 is SYGVKD. After removal of 2 bases from V and 2 bases from J, the junction contained 6 bases not matched to a gene. For the CDR3, the DNA is TGTGCCATCAGTGAGGAGGACACAGGGGCCTACGAGCAGTACTTC. As protein: CAISEEDTGAYEQYF.

The chain couples TRBV4-1 to TRBJ1-4; 7 bases agree with TRBD1. Germline V gene lookup returns CDR1 MGHRA and CDR2 YSYEKL. The V segment lost 4 bases and the J segment 7 bases; nucleotides outside the gene matches: 12. This CDR3 is 16 amino acids long. DNA for the CDR3: TGCGCCAGCAGCCCCGACACAGGGGCGTTAGGTGAAAAACTGTTTTTT. As protein: CASSPDTGALGEKLFF.

The gene calls are TRBV5-4 and TRBJ2-3; D may be TRBD1 (5 bases). V was clipped by 1 base and J by 4 bases, with 10 bases between them. Germline lookup yields CDR1 SGHNT and CDR2 YYREEE (reference sequence). The CDR3 spans 14 residues. Written as DNA, the CDR3 is TGTGCCAGCAGCTTGAGCCTAGGGGCAGATACGCAGTATTTT. Translation gives CASSLSLGADTQYF.

The rearrangement uses TRBV19 and TRBJ1-5; possibly TRBD1 for D (5 bases). The V end was cut by 2 bases, the J end by 3 bases, with 11 bases between. The CDR3 loop spans 15 amino acids. From germline, CDR1 is LNHDA and CDR2 SQIVND (reference sequence). The CDR3 sequence is CASSITGGTNQPQHF. Here the CDR3 DNA reads TGTGCCAGTAGTATAACCGGGGGTACCAATCAGCCCCAGCATTTT.

V is TRBV4-2 and J is TRBJ1-1; D gene uncertain. Germline CDR1 and CDR2: LGHNA and YNFKEQ. V lost 4 bases to trimming and J lost 7 bases, with 16 bases between them. CDR3 length: 14 amino acids. The CDR3 loop reads CASSPTRQFGEAFF. Here the CDR3 DNA reads TGTGCCAGCAGCCCGACCAGACAATTCGGTGAAGCTTTCTTT.

CDR3 coding DNA: TGTGCCAGCAGCTTTTTAGCGGGGGGAACAATTAGCACAGATACGCAGTATTTT. It yields the protein CASSFLAGGTISTDTQYF. The chain links TRBV5-5 to TRBJ2-3; 10 bases are a match to TRBD2. Losses at the gene ends were 2 bases for V and 0 bases for J; bases not matched to a gene: 9. The CDR3 has 18 residues. From germline, CDR1 is SGHKS and CDR2 YYEKEE (reference sequence).

The V call is TRBV13, the J call TRBJ2-2; D might be TRBD2 (7 bases). Trimming stripped 5 bases from V and 0 bases from J, with 10 bases between. The germline CDR1 and CDR2 sequences are PRHDT and FYEKMQ (reference sequence). The CDR3 spans 15 residues. CDR3: CASSGGGANTGELFF. CDR3 sequence (DNA): TGTGCCAGCAGCGGAGGGGGGGCGAACACCGGGGAGCTGTTTTTT.

The chain couples TRBV30 to TRBJ2-7; weak D call: TRBD2 (6 bases). The CDR3 runs to 12 residues. The germline gives CDR1 GTSNPN, CDR2 SVGIG (reference sequence). Trimming took off 6 bases at V and 1 base at J, with 10 bases between the two ends. Here the CDR3 reads CACILASYEQYF. The CDR3 nucleotides are TGTGCCTGTATTCTAGCGTCCTACGAGCAGTACTTC.

This clone has a handful of counts. This rearrangement joins TRBV11-1 to TRBJ2-1; 9 bases map to TRBD2. The V gene's germline CDR1 is SGHAT and CDR2 FQDESV (reference sequence). Unmatched junction bases numbered 9, after V lost 0 bases and J lost 3 bases. CDR3 length equals 18 residues. The CDR3 loop is CASSLAERGAKNYNEQFF. The CDR3 nucleotides are TGTGCCAGCAGCTTAGCGGAGCGGGGGGCCAAAAACTACAATGAGCAGTTCTTC. Drawing the rest from reference TRBV11-1 and TRBJ2-1, the complete variable domain is EAEVAQSPRYKITEKSQAVAFWCDPISGHATLYWYRQILGQGPELLVQFQDESVVDDSQLPKDRFSAERLKGVDSTLKIQPAELGDSAMYLCASSLAERGAKNYNEQFFGPGTRLTVL.

CDR3 protein: CSVERQVQGYTF. CDR3 bases: TGCAGCGTTGAGCGGCAAGTCCAAGGCTACACCTTC. The rearrangement uses TRBV29-1 and TRBJ1-2, with D hard to call. CDR1 SQVTM and CDR2 ANQGSEA come from the germline V gene. The CDR3 has 12 amino acids. V gave up 3 bases and J gave up 8 bases, with 13 bases separating them.

The chain is built from TRBV27 and TRBJ2-2, with D maybe TRBD2 (6 bases). The CDR3 covers 15 residues. The V and J ends lost 0 bases and 2 bases respectively, with 7 bases between them. The V gene's germline CDR1 is MNHEY and CDR2 SMNVEV (reference sequence). The CDR3 region has the DNA TGTGCCAGCAGTTTATCTAGCGGTAACACCGGGGAGCTGTTTTTT. Its protein product is CASSLSSGNTGELFF.

The chain employs TRBV5-1 and TRBJ1-1; the match to TRBD1 covers 7 bases. V trimming: 4 bases; J trimming: 3 bases; junction bases outside the gene matches: 9. The CDR3 consists of 15 residues. From germline, CDR1 is SGHRS and CDR2 YFSETQ. CDR3 residues: CASSNGQVRDTEAFF. The CDR3 DNA follows: TGCGCCAGCAGCAACGGACAGGTGAGGGACACTGAAGCTTTCTTT.

This chain links TRBV3-1 (or the pseudogene TRBV3-2) with TRBJ2-1; 8 nucleotides agree with TRBD1. Trimming cost V 2 bases and J 9 bases; bases outside gene matches: 3. Looked up from germline, CDR1 is LGHDT and CDR2 is YNNKEL (reference sequence). CDR3 length: 13 residues. The CDR3 DNA reads TGTGCCAGCAGCCAAACTACAGGGGGTGAGCAGTTCTTC. Translated, it gives CASSQTTGGEQFF.

The chain combines TRBV27 with TRBJ1-2; 9 nucleotides line up with TRBD1. This CDR3 comprises 15 residues. The J segment lost 4 bases and the V segment lost 5 bases, leaving 8 bases of the junction unmatched. Germline V lookup: CDR1 MNHEY, CDR2 SMNVEV (reference sequence). Here the CDR3 DNA reads TGTGCCAGCAGTCCTCAACAGGGGGCTGGCTATGGCTACACCTTC. This sequence encodes CASSPQQGAGYGYTF.

The chain uses TRBV5-6 and TRBJ2-7, with 9 positions matching TRBD1. The germline V gene has CDR1 SGHDT and CDR2 YYEEEE. The J segment lost 7 bases and the V segment lost 2 bases, leaving 7 bases of the junction unmatched. The CDR3 sequence is 14 residues long. CDR3 in DNA: TGTGCCAGCAGCTTCGGGACAGGGACGGTAGAGCAGTACTTC. It encodes CASSFGTGTVEQYF.

The chain carries TRBV18 and TRBJ1-6; possible D gene TRBD1, 6 bases. CDR1 KGHSH and CDR2 LQKENI come from the germline V gene. The CDR3 spans 13 residues. V shed 5 bases and J shed 8 bases, with 10 bases lying between them. The CDR3: CASSNRVDSPLHF. The CDR3 coding sequence is TGTGCCAGCTCAAACAGGGTAGATTCACCCCTCCACTTT.

The chain uses TRBV7-3 and TRBJ2-2; 15 positions match TRBD2. With 5 bases clipped from V and 4 bases from J, the junction kept 2 bases outside the gene matches. Germline V gives CDR1 SGHTA, CDR2 FQGTGA. The CDR3 is 16 amino acids. The CDR3 region is CASSQGLAGGTGELFF. In DNA, the CDR3 is TGTGCCAGCAGCCAGGGACTAGCGGGGGGCACCGGGGAGCTGTTTTTT.